These T cell receptor beta chains were read from a single sample in a study of technical replicates of blood from several donors. The assay was immunoSEQ multiplex PCR, and TCRdb's table has in-frame clones only and misses some. The table lists approximately 70,000 clones, roughly 91% of them singletons. The sequencing sample was made of T cells isolated from PBMCs. The source is a human donor in good health. Some clones in this sample may be carry-over from other donors' samples. Each CDR3 is given with its conserved first and last residue. Fields, in order: clone size, D gene, J gene, V gene, CDR3 DNA, CDR3 protein. A D gene is named only where the DNA matches it firmly. Not all rows give a size; the values are once, few, many and, for expanded clones, a class.

- | TRBD1 | TRBJ1-4 | TRBV4-1 | TGCGCCAGCAGCCTACTACGTTCAGGGGGGTATGAAAAACTGTTTTTT | CASSLLRSGGYEKLFF
- | TRBD1 | TRBJ2-7 | TRBV28 | TGTGCCAGCAGTTTCTCTTTGGCAGGGGGAACCCACTCCTACGAGCAGTACTTC | CASSFSLAGGTHSYEQYF
- | TRBD1 | TRBJ2-1 | TRBV19 | TGTGCCAGTAATTCCGGGACAGGGCCTTACAATGAGCAGTTCTTC | CASNSGTGPYNEQFF
- | TRBD2 | TRBJ2-7 | TRBV6-5 | TGTGCCAGCAGACCAACTAGCGGGAGAGCCGACGAGCAGTACTTC | CASRPTSGRADEQYF
- | - | TRBJ2-3 | TRBV19 | TGTGCCAGTAGTATAGTATTGGGGCGGGATACGCAGTATTTT | CASSIVLGRDTQYF
once | TRBD1 | TRBJ1-5 | TRBV9 | TGTGCCAGCAGCGGGACAGGGGCTGGTCAGCCCCAGCATTTT | CASSGTGAGQPQHF
- | - | TRBJ1-6 | TRBV7-3 | TGTGCCAGCAGCTCCCGGGGGGAAGGATATTCACCCCTCCACTTT | CASSSRGEGYSPLHF
- | - | TRBJ1-2 | TRBV13 | TGTGCCAGCAGCTCCTCCTATGGCTACACCTTC | CASSSSYGYTF
- | - | TRBJ2-1 | TRBV11-3 | TGTGCCAGCAGCTTAGGACTCCCCCAGGGATACAATGAGCAGTTCTTC | CASSLGLPQGYNEQFF
- | - | TRBJ2-3 | TRBV19 | TGTGCCAGTAATAGGCTAGCCTCTAGCACAGATACGCAGTATTTT | CASNRLASSTDTQYF
- | - | TRBJ1-2 | TRBV2 | TGTGCCAGCAGTACAACAGGGTACGACTATGGCTACACCTTC | CASSTTGYDYGYTF
- | TRBD2 | TRBJ2-7 | TRBV4-1 | TGCGCCAGCAGCCAAGGGGTCCTAGCGGGGGACTACGAGCAGTACTTC | CASSQGVLAGDYEQYF
- | - | TRBJ1-1 | TRBV18 | TGTGCCAGCTCACCAGGGAGGGGCACTGAAGCTTTCTTT | CASSPGRGTEAFF
- | TRBD1 | TRBJ1-4 | TRBV19 | TGTGCCAGTAGTATGGGGACAGGGTATGAAAAACTGTTTTTT | CASSMGTGYEKLFF
- | - | TRBJ1-4 | TRBV5-4 | TGTGCCAGCAGCTTGGGCGGGGCCGGTAATGAAAAACTGTTTTTT | CASSLGGAGNEKLFF
- | - | TRBJ2-3 | TRBV5-1 | TGCGCCAGCAGCTCCAGGGTTTCCGTAGATACGCAGTATTTT | CASSSRVSVDTQYF
- | - | TRBJ1-2 | TRBV7-8 | TGTGCCAGCAGCTTAGTCCCGCTGACTGTGCTGAATAACGATGGCTACACCTTC | CASSLVPLTVLNNDGYTF
- | TRBD1 | TRBJ1-3 | TRBV30 | TGTGCCCTCAGGGGGCTGGGTGGAAACACCATATATTTT | CALRGLGGNTIYF
- | TRBD1 | TRBJ2-4 | TRBV2 | TGTGCCAGCAGCCGTGAAGGACAGGGGATAGCCAAAAACATTCAGTACTTC | CASSREGQGIAKNIQYF
- | TRBD2 | TRBJ2-3 | TRBV4-2 | TGTGCCAGCAGCCAGAGCCTAGCGGGGGGCGGGGATACGCAGTATTTT | CASSQSLAGGGDTQYF
once | TRBD1 | TRBJ1-2 | TRBV7-3 | TGTGCCAGCAGCTCTTCGACAGGGGACGGCTACACCTTC | CASSSSTGDGYTF
- | TRBD1 | TRBJ2-7 | TRBV5-1 | TGCGCCAGCAGCACGACAGGGGATACCTACGAGCAGTACTTC | CASSTTGDTYEQYF
- | - | TRBJ2-7 | TRBV7-9 | TGTGCCAGCAGCTTAGCGGGAGCTACCTACGAGCAGTACTTC | CASSLAGATYEQYF
- | - | TRBJ1-1 | TRBV21-1 | TGTGCCAGCAGCAAAGGACAATTGAACACTGAAGCTTTCTTT | CASSKGQLNTEAFF
- | TRBD2 | TRBJ2-5 | TRBV29-1 | TGCAGCGAATGGGAGGGGGAGACCCAGTACTTC | CSEWEGETQYF
- | TRBD2 | TRBJ2-7 | TRBV11-3 | TGTGCCAGCAGCGTTAGCGGGGGGCCCTCCTACGAGCAGTACTTC | CASSVSGGPSYEQYF
- | - | TRBJ1-1 | TRBV5-5 | TGTGCCAGCAGCTTTTTCGGGGGGCATGAAGCTTTCTTT | CASSFFGGHEAFF
few | - | TRBJ2-1 | TRBV4-2 | TGTGCCAGCAGCCATGAAGCCTTAAGCTCCTACAATGAGCAGTTCTTC | CASSHEALSSYNEQFF
- | - | TRBJ1-1 | TRBV25-1 | TGTGCCAGCATGGCGGGCACTGAAGCTTTCTTT | CASMAGTEAFF
- | TRBD2 | TRBJ2-7 | TRBV9 | TGTGCCAGCGGAAGTGGGGGGGGTTCCTACGAGCAGTACTTC | CASGSGGGSYEQYF
- | - | TRBJ2-7 | TRBV14 | TGTGCCAGCAGCCAAGCTTACTACGAGCAGTACTTC | CASSQAYYEQYF
- | TRBD2 | TRBJ2-7 | TRBV7-9 | TGTGCCAGCAGCTTTAGCGGGGGACCGAGCTCCTACGAGCAGTACTTC | CASSFSGGPSSYEQYF
- | - | TRBJ2-3 | TRBV12-5 | TGTGCTAGTGGTTGGACAGTGGGGGATACGCAGTATTTT | CASGWTVGDTQYF
- | TRBD1 | TRBJ1-2 | TRBV4-1 | TGCGCCAGCAGCCAGGCAGACAGGGGAAGCGGCTACACCTTC | CASSQADRGSGYTF
- | TRBD1 | TRBJ2-7 | TRBV28 | TGTGCCAGCAGCCGACAGGGGGCCTACGAGCAGTACTTC | CASSRQGAYEQYF
- | TRBD1 | TRBJ2-5 | TRBV5-6 | TGTGCCAGCAGCTTGGACCTACAGGGGGCCCGGGAGACCCAGTACTTC | CASSLDLQGARETQYF
- | - | TRBJ2-5 | TRBV11-2 | TGTGCCAGCAGCTTAGCTGAAGAGACCCAGTACTTC | CASSLAEETQYF
- | TRBD2 | TRBJ2-7 | TRBV27 | TGTGCCAGCAGTCAGGGACTAGCGGGAGAGTACGAGCAGTACTTC | CASSQGLAGEYEQYF
- | - | TRBJ2-7 | TRBV19 | TGTGCCAGTAGTATTTCCCAGGTTTCCGAGCAGTACTTC | CASSISQVSEQYF
- | TRBD2 | TRBJ2-7 | TRBV7-8 | TGTGCCAGCAGCCGGAGCTCGGCCAGGGCTAGCGGGAGCTACGAGCAGTACTTC | CASSRSSARASGSYEQYF
- | TRBD1 | TRBJ1-1 | TRBV28 | TGTGCCAGCAGTATAACAGGGGGATGGATGAACACTGAAGCTTTCTTT | CASSITGGWMNTEAFF
- | - | TRBJ1-3 | TRBV5-1 | TGCGCCAGCAGCTTGGCCGGTCTACGGTCCTCTGGAAACACCATATATTTT | CASSLAGLRSSGNTIYF
- | TRBD1 | TRBJ2-2 | TRBV5-1 | TGCGCCAGCAGCGGCGACATTGGGACAGCCGGGGAGCTGTTTTTT | CASSGDIGTAGELFF
- | - | TRBJ2-5 | TRBV28 | TGTGCCAGCAGAGATGGTGGCCCCCAAGAGACCCAGTACTTC | CASRDGGPQETQYF
- | - | TRBJ1-1 | TRBV5-1 | TGCGCCAGCAGCTTGGGGACAGCCCCTAACACTGAAGCTTTCTTT | CASSLGTAPNTEAFF